The source of this T cell receptor beta chain is a study of T cells after yellow fever vaccination. The CDR3 loop spans 13 amino acids. The germline gives CDR1 DFQATT, CDR2 SNEGSKA (reference sequence). Trimming took 6 bases from V and 0 from J, leaving 8 bases between them. TCRdb ran MiXCR on the 5' RACE reads and lists one entry per CDR3 protein. The table has roughly 400,000 distinct CDR3 sequences, around a sixth seen once; the top ten hold around 17%. This clonotype was sampled from a man between 18 and 29 years old who received the YFV17D yellow fever vaccine. Sequencing was performed on PBMCs, taken before the yellow fever booster vaccination. The J gene is TRBJ2-2, the V gene TRBV20-1, with a weak D call TRBD1 (6 bases). The CDR3 sequence: CSAGQSNTGELFF. As DNA, the CDR3 is TGCAGTGCCGGACAGTCGAACACCGGGGAGCTGTTTTTT.